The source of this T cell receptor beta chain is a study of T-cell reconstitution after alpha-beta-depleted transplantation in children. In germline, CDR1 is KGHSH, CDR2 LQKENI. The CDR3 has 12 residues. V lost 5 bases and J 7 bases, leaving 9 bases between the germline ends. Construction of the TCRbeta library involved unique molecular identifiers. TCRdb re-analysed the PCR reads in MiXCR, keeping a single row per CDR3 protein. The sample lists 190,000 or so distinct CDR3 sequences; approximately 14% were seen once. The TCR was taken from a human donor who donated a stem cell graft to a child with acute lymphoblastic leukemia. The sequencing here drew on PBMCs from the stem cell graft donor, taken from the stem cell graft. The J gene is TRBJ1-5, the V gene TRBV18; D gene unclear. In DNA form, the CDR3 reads TGTGCCAGCTCATCCTCGGGACAGCCCCAGCATTTT. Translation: CASSSSGQPQHF.